The T cell receptor beta chain under discussion was sequenced for a study of shared clonotypes between healthy human individuals. As to this clone: Other DNA sequences from this sample encode an identical CDR3 as well.

Here immunoSEQ multiplex PCR was the method, and the copy in TCRdb shows in-frame clones only, minus some. This sample has 2 million to 2.5 million clones, with about 95% found just once. Terminally differentiated effector memory CD45RA+ cells were excluded by CCR7 positive selection of CD45RO-negative cells. The TCR was taken from a man aged 18 to 29 in good health. Sequences were obtained from naive CD8+ T cells sorted from blood.

DNA of the CDR3: TGTGCCAGCAGCGCTAGCGGGGGTGTGGCAGATACGCAGTATTTT. This encodes CASSASGGVADTQYF. This chain joins TRBV9 and TRBJ2-3, with 10 bases lining up with TRBD2. Trimming took 3 bases from V and 4 from J; bases not matched to a gene: 5. Germline V gives CDR1 SGDLS, CDR2 YYNGEE. The CDR3 spans 15 residues.